This T cell receptor (beta chain) came from a study of shared T cell receptors in the human thymus. TCRdb's copy holds only in-frame clones and misses some; the assay was immunoSEQ multiplex PCR. This table has some 760,000 clones, approximately 83% appearing once. The count of this clone is one. These same records also appear under a second study, on human thymus T cells. That work states: Resections from corrective heart surgery provided thymus tissue.

Sequenced sample: thymocytes. The sequence came from a girl less than two years old with a congenital heart defect.

CDR3 DNA sequence: TGTGCCAGCAGTTCCTTCGACAGGGGGCCTGCCGAGCAGTACTTC. It codes for CASSSFDRGPAEQYF. J is TRBJ2-5 and V is TRBV6-5; TRBD1 matches at 10 bases. With the DNA end fitting TRBJ2-7 better, the J assignment may be wrong. There are 15 residues in the CDR3. The V gene's germline CDR1 is MNHEY and CDR2 SVGAGI.